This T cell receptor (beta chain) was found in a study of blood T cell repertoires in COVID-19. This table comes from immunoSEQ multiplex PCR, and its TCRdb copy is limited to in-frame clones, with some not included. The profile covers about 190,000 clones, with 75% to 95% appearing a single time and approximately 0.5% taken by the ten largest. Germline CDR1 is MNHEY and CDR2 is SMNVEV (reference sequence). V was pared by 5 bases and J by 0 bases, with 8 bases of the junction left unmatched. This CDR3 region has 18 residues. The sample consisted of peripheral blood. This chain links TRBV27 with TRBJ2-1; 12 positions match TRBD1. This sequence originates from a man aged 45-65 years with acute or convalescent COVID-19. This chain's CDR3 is CASSLWGQGAPSYNEQFF. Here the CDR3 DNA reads TGTGCCAGCAGTCTCTGGGGACAGGGGGCGCCCTCCTACAATGAGCAGTTCTTC.